One T cell receptor (beta chain) is described in this entry. The table lists this clonotype with a few counts. This receptor's antigen is unknown. Base qualities were left out, and no much larger clone turns up one base away. According to the germline V gene (reference sequence), CDR1 reads MNHEY and CDR2 reads SMNVEV. CDR3 length: 15 amino acids, cysteine to phenylalanine. Only CDR3 DNA is held: 45 bases, read in frame from base 1. The V end loses 7 bases and the J end loses 3 bases, and a stretch of 15 bases separates them. The sequencing machine was an Illumina HiSeq 2500. Quantitative 5'-RACE with molecular barcodes was the method used to prepare the TCR beta libraries. In the source study's methods: A new computational method, built on a probabilistic model of VDJ rearrangement, was used to identify disease-linked TCR variants. TCRdb reprocessed the public reads (quality trimming at Q25 with fastp, clone calling with MiXCR) and kept in-frame beta chains. Identical CDR3 proteins give one entry, which carries the most common genes and DNA. In this record, the V and J calls reflect TCRdb's handling and not the investigators' own analysis. The sample profile shows 80,000 to 100,000 distinct CDR3 sequences; about 8.6% of them were found once. The ten largest clones represent 9.9% of the sample.

The sample belongs to a study of CD8 T cells in ankylosing spondylitis (dated by TCRdb to 2016 to 2017). Context from the whole study: To find TCR variants linked to disease, the study profiled T cell receptor beta repertoires in ankylosing spondylitis patients and healthy donors. The whole study cohort included about a hundred healthy donors and 20 to 25 ankylosing spondylitis patients. Peripheral blood was sampled, and synovial fluid was additionally collected from ankylosing spondylitis patients.

Paper-wide results and their limitations: Some motif variants had previously been reported in the synovial fluid and blood of reactive arthritis patients, which suggests shared mechanisms of disease initiation. According to the report, matched synovial fluid samples from ankylosing spondylitis patients were significantly enriched for the disease-linked clones. In peripheral blood, the disease-linked clones were found at relatively low frequencies and had a CD8+ phenotype. Blood from ankylosing spondylitis patients appeared to be characterized by a TCR beta motif made up of about 8 highly homologous amino acid variants.

Sequencing input: blood, either unsorted or a sorted T cell fraction (not recorded which). The rearrangement combines TRBV27 with TRBJ1-4, with TRBD1 perhaps the D gene, on 5 matching bases. The receptor comes from a male donor with ankylosing spondylitis or in good health (not recorded which). The CDR3 protein is CASTPAGRPNEKLFF. The DNA sequence follows: TGTGCCAGCACCCCAGCGGGACGGCCTAATGAAAAACTGTTTTTT.